The present T cell receptor beta chain was sequenced within a study of blood T cell repertoires in COVID-19. This CDR3 region has 12 residues. CDR1 is SNHLY, CDR2 FYNNEI, per germline. Trimming stripped 7 bases from V and 5 bases from J, with 9 bases between. Profiled with immunoSEQ multiplex PCR; TCRdb holds only in-frame clones, not every one. The table has 100,000 or so clones, approximately 79% seen once. The TCR originated in a man between 65 and 79 years old with active or convalescent COVID-19. The J gene is TRBJ1-5, the V gene TRBV2, with D unresolved. Material: peripheral blood. The CDR3: CASTGVDQPQHF. The DNA of the CDR3 is TGTGCCAGCACCGGGGTGGATCAGCCCCAGCATTTT.